This T cell receptor beta chain stems from a study of cytomegalovirus exposure and HLA in healthy donors. PCR employed 60 Vbeta and 13 Jbeta primers. Libraries were prepared by immunoSEQ multiplex PCR; TCRdb keeps only in-frame clonotypes and omits some of them. The table shows some 140,000 clones, with around 75% occurring only once. Only a few counts were recorded for this clone. The antigen remains unidentified. Despite likely unrecorded immune exposures, the donors were nominally healthy at the time of sampling. CDR3 length equals 16 residues. Trimming at V came to 4 bases and at J to 5 bases, leaving 10 bases not matched to a gene. Germline-derived CDR1 and CDR2 are LGHNA and YSLEER. General observations from the study: The study recorded over 150 TCR beta chains that were cytomegalovirus-associated. Accurate HLA-A and HLA-B prediction from TCR beta sequences was reported for most subjects.

The J gene is TRBJ2-7, the V gene TRBV4-3, with TRBD1 matching 11 bases. The sequencing sample was made of PBMCs. The sequence came from a man aged 40-55 years in good health and CMV-seronegative. The CDR3 is CASSPHGTGGVNEQYF. DNA for the CDR3: TGCGCCAGCAGCCCTCACGGGACAGGGGGGGTGAACGAGCAGTACTTC.